This T cell receptor (beta chain) was profiled in a study of T cells after yellow fever vaccination. This clonotype was seen more than once but under ten times. Between the trimmed V and J ends, which lost 8 bases and 7 bases, there was a span of 20 bases. CDR1 is SGHVS, CDR2 FNYEAQ, per germline. The length of the CDR3 is 14 residues. Each CDR3 protein gets one entry after TCRdb re-called the 5' RACE reads with MiXCR. Here the sample spans a few hundred thousand distinct CDR3 sequences, 18% being singletons. The specimen comprised PBMCs, sampled before the yellow fever booster vaccination. The chain combines TRBV7-6 with TRBJ1-1; the D gene is possibly TRBD1 (5 bases). The clonotype was recovered from a man aged 18 to 35 who received the YFV17D yellow fever vaccine. The CDR3 region has the DNA TGTGCCAGCCTAGTCGAGGGGAGGGACGGTGAAGCTTTCTTT. Translated, it gives CASLVEGRDGEAFF. Variable domain in full (rest from reference TRBV7-6 and TRBJ1-1): GAGVSQSPRYKVTKRGQDVALRCDPISGHVSLYWYRQALGQGPEFLTYFNYEAQQDKSGLPNDRFSAERPEGSISTLTIQRTEQRDSAMYRCASLVEGRDGEAFFGQGTRLTVV.